This passage covers 23 T cell receptor beta chains from one sample sequenced in a study of cytomegalovirus exposure and HLA in healthy donors. Clones were read by immunoSEQ multiplex PCR, and TCRdb kept only the in-frame ones, dropping some. In the table there are 150,000 to 200,000 clones, about 90% of which are singletons. Sequencing was done on a sample of PBMCs. Receptor source: a woman in her 30s in good health and CMV-seronegative.

The CDR3 here is CASSVGGTGYTF. As DNA, the CDR3 is TGTGCCAGCAGCGTAGGAGGGACCGGCTACACCTTC. The chain combines TRBV9 with TRBJ1-2; D is possibly TRBD1 (5 bases). CDR1 SGDLS and CDR2 YYNGEE come from the germline V gene. V was clipped by 0 bases and J by 8 bases, with 8 bases between them. This CDR3 has 12 residues.

Ten or more counts support this clone. V and J are TRBV18 and TRBJ1-4, with D unresolved. Per germline, CDR1 KGHSH and CDR2 LQKENI. V was cut by 3 bases and J by 5 bases, with 10 bases left in between. The CDR3 totals 14 residues. The CDR3 reads CASSPGGQNEKLFF. CDR3 coding DNA: TGTGCCAGCTCACCGGGCGGCCAGAATGAAAAACTGTTTTTT.

The genes are TRBV6-4 and TRBJ1-2, with D perhaps matching TRBD1 (5 bases). The CDR3 covers 13 residues. Germline CDR1 MRHNA, CDR2 SNTAGT. Trimming took off 5 bases at V and 8 bases at J, with 15 bases between the two ends. The CDR3 nucleotides are TGTGCCAGCAGTTCAGAGGGACTGGGAGGCTACACCTTC. As protein: CASSSEGLGGYTF.

The chain couples TRBV7-2 to TRBJ2-1; the D is unclear. Germline V lookup: CDR1 SGHTA, CDR2 FQGNSA. The CDR3 spans 15 residues. V lost 1 base to trimming and J lost 7 bases, with 14 bases between them. The CDR3, as DNA: TGTGCCAGCAGCTTAGGTGTTGGGGATCTTAATGAGCAGTTCTTC. It specifies CASSLGVGDLNEQFF.

V usage is TRBV18 and J usage is TRBJ2-7, with 13 bases aligning to TRBD2. The germline gives CDR1 KGHSH, CDR2 LQKENI. V was clipped by 4 bases and J by 7 bases; unmatched bases: 1. The CDR3 loop spans 13 amino acids. The CDR3 protein is CASSQGLAGEQYF. CDR3 in DNA: TGTGCCAGCTCACAGGGACTAGCGGGGGAGCAGTACTTC.

The chain's CDR3 is CASSGNRKETQYF. The CDR3 DNA is TGTGCCAGCAGTGGCAACAGGAAAGAGACCCAGTACTTC. The chain is built from TRBV2 and TRBJ2-5, with D maybe TRBD1 (5 bases). The CDR3 is made up of 13 amino acids. Trimming took off 4 bases at V and 3 bases at J, with 9 bases between the two ends. Germline loops: CDR1 SNHLY, CDR2 FYNNEI.

This clone appeared once. V is TRBV18 and J is TRBJ2-1; D possibly corresponds to TRBD2 (6 bases). CDR1 is KGHSH, CDR2 LQKENI, per germline. CDR3 length: 12 amino acids. V lost 4 bases to trimming and J lost 14 bases, with 15 bases between them. CDR3 sequence (DNA): TGTGCCAGCTCACTGGAGGCGGGGTATGAGTTCTTC. Translated: CASSLEAGYEFF.

The CDR3 spells CASSLDGRSTDTQYF. CDR3 bases: TGTGCCAGCAGCTTAGATGGCAGAAGCACAGATACGCAGTATTTT. The chain combines TRBV11-2 with TRBJ2-3, with D hard to call. The CDR3 loop spans 15 amino acids. The germline CDR1 and CDR2 sequences are SGHAT and FQNNGV. Trimming took 0 bases from V and 0 from J, leaving 7 bases between them. The full variable domain, in which reference TRBV11-2 and TRBJ2-3 provide the parts outside the CDR3, is EAGVAQSPRYKIIEKRQSVAFWCNPISGHATLYWYQQILGQGPKLLIQFQNNGVVDDSQLPKDRFSAERLKGVDSTLKIQPAKLEDSAVYLCASSLDGRSTDTQYFGPGTRLTVL.

J is TRBJ2-1 and V is TRBV6-1; TRBD2 is a possible D gene (5 bases). Deletions cut 4 bases from V and 0 bases from J, with 7 bases between. The CDR3 totals 14 residues. Germline CDR1 and CDR2: MNHNS and SASEGT. The CDR3 here is CASSARDSYNEQFF. The CDR3 nucleotides are TGTGCCAGCAGTGCGAGGGACTCCTACAATGAGCAGTTCTTC.

This clone appeared once. This chain connects TRBV12-5 to TRBJ1-6; D is unresolved. The ends were cut back, 4 bases at V and 5 bases at J, with 6 bases in the middle. The CDR3 is 13 amino acids. CDR1 and CDR2 from the germline V gene are LGHNT and FRNRAP. The chain's CDR3 is CASGSSDNSPLHF. DNA for the CDR3: TGTGCTAGTGGTTCCAGCGATAATTCACCCCTCCACTTT. Based on the CDR3 plus reference TRBV12-5 and TRBJ1-6, the full variable domain is DARVTQTPRHKVTEMGQEVTMRCQPILGHNTVFWYRQTMMQGLELLAYFRNRAPLDDSGMPKDRFSAEMPDATLATLKIQPSEPRDSAVYFCASGSSDNSPLHFGNGTRLTVT.

This chain connects TRBV10-3 to TRBJ2-7, with 9 bases lining up with TRBD2. There are 15 residues in the CDR3. CDR1 and CDR2 (germline): ENHRY, SYGVKD. Trimming cost V 8 bases and J 0 bases; bases outside gene matches: 8. The CDR3, as DNA: TGTGCCATCGTAGGGAAGCGGGAGGACTCCTACGAGCAGTACTTC. Amino acids: CAIVGKREDSYEQYF.

In its sample, this clone was seen a few times. The chain combines TRBV7-3 with TRBJ1-2; possibly TRBD1 for D (5 bases). This CDR3 has 15 residues. Germline V gene sequence: CDR1 SGHTA, CDR2 FQGTGA. Deletions cut 0 bases from V and 7 bases from J, with 15 bases between. As DNA, the CDR3 is TGTGCCAGCAGCTTAACGGGGGGAGACACGGGTGGCTACACCTTC. Residues: CASSLTGGDTGGYTF.

This clone was seen more than once but under ten times. The chain employs TRBV19 and TRBJ2-7; D tentatively reads TRBD1 or TRBD2 (6 bases each). This CDR3 has 15 residues. V was clipped by 5 bases and J by 6 bases, with 20 bases between them. Per germline, CDR1 LNHDA and CDR2 SQIVND (reference sequence). CDR3 sequence: CASSPRGQLNLEQYF. CDR3 coding DNA: TGTGCCAGTAGTCCCCGGGGGCAGCTGAACCTCGAGCAGTACTTC.

This chain connects TRBV5-1 to TRBJ2-7; TRBD2 might be the D (7 bases). Trimming took off 7 bases at V and 4 bases at J, with 24 bases between the two ends. In germline, CDR1 is SGHRS, CDR2 YFSETQ. The CDR3 extends over 16 amino acids. This CDR3 is CASAKGGGTSRYEQYF. The CDR3 nucleotides are TGCGCCAGCGCCAAAGGCGGGGGCACCTCCAGATACGAGCAGTACTTC.

V usage is TRBV7-9 and J usage is TRBJ2-7; 10 bases align to TRBD1. Germline CDR1 SEHNR, CDR2 FQNEAQ (reference sequence). Losses at the gene ends were 5 bases for V and 0 bases for J; bases not matched to a gene: 7. The length of the CDR3 is 16 residues. Here the CDR3 reads CASSPTRTGGSYEQYF. The CDR3 DNA is TGTGCCAGCAGCCCTACAAGGACAGGGGGCTCCTACGAGCAGTACTTC.

This clone was counted once. The DNA for the CDR3 is TGTGCCTGGAGTTCCGGGGGTCCTTACAATGAGCAGTTCTTC. As protein: CAWSSGGPYNEQFF. The chain links TRBV30 to TRBJ2-1; TRBD2 is a possible D gene (6 bases). The CDR3 covers 14 residues. V lost 2 bases and J 4 bases, leaving 12 bases between the germline ends. CDR1 and CDR2 (germline): GTSNPN, SVGIG (reference sequence). Supplemented by reference TRBV30 and TRBJ2-1, the full variable domain reads SQTIHQWPATLVQPVGSPLSLECTVEGTSNPNLYWYRQAAGRGLQLLFYSVGIGQISSEVPQNLSASRPQDRQFILSSKKLLLSDSGFYLCAWSSGGPYNEQFFGPGTRLTVL.

This clone came up once. At the DNA level, this CDR3 is encoded by other sequences in the same sample as well. The rearrangement links TRBV4-1 to TRBJ2-2, with D unclear. The germline gives CDR1 MGHRA, CDR2 YSYEKL. CDR3 size: 16 residues. V lost 6 bases and J lost 6, with 20 bases in between. The CDR3 region has the DNA TGCGCCAGCAGTCAGGTCCCTACCCTTTCCGCCGGGGAGCTGTTTTTT. This codes for CASSQVPTLSAGELFF.

In its sample, this clone was seen a few times. V is TRBV23-1 and J is TRBJ1-5; D possibly corresponds to TRBD1 (6 bases). TRBV23-1 falls under the ORF class, with uncertain function. V lost 6 bases, J lost 4 bases, and 7 bases lay in between. This CDR3 region has 12 residues. The CDR3 DNA follows: TGCGCCAGCAGAGGACAGAATCAGCCCCAGCATTTT. This gives the protein CASRGQNQPQHF.

This chain connects TRBV7-2 to TRBJ2-3; D is uncertain. V was shortened by 5 bases and J by 6 bases, with 21 bases between the two germline ends. The V gene's germline CDR1 is SGHTA and CDR2 FQGNSA. The CDR3 has 16 residues. In nucleotides, the CDR3 is TGTGCCAGCAGCGTAAACGGACCTACTGTTGCGGATACGCAGTATTTT. Encoded protein: CASSVNGPTVADTQYF.

Details on this clone: Distinct nucleotide sequences in the sample also encode this CDR3. The chain employs TRBV27 and TRBJ1-2, with D possibly matching TRBD1 (5 bases). CDR1 is MNHEY, CDR2 SMNVEV, per germline (reference sequence). The CDR3 has 14 residues. Trimming stripped 3 bases from V and 4 bases from J, with 12 bases between. As DNA, the CDR3 is TGTGCCAGCAGTTTTACAGGAACCCTCTATGGCTACACCTTC. Translation gives CASSFTGTLYGYTF.

This clone was recorded many times. The rearrangement uses TRBV19 and TRBJ1-4; D perhaps matches TRBD1 (5 bases). Germline CDR1 is LNHDA and CDR2 is SQIVND (reference sequence). This CDR3 region has 14 residues. V was shortened by 10 bases and J by 8 bases, with 20 bases between the two germline ends. CDR3 bases: TGTGCCACCGAAGGGGTTAACGCAGGGGAAAAACTGTTTTTT. Its protein is CATEGVNAGEKLFF.

The chain combines TRBV29-1 with TRBJ1-1; D is possibly TRBD1 (5 bases). V was cut by 7 bases and J by 0 bases, with 15 bases left in between. Germline CDR1 is SQVTM and CDR2 is ANQGSEA. The CDR3 contains 14 residues. The CDR3 DNA follows: TGCAGCGGTGGGGCCGCAGGGATGAACACTGAAGCTTTCTTT. Protein: CSGGAAGMNTEAFF. The full variable domain, with the rest looked up from reference TRBV29-1 and TRBJ1-1, is SAVISQKPSRDICQRGTSLTIQCQVDSQVTMMFWYRQQPGQSLTLIATANQGSEATYESGFVIDKFPISRPNLTFSTLTVSNMSPEDSSIYLCSGGAAGMNTEAFFGQGTRLTVV.

This clone was detected only once. This chain links TRBV7-8 with TRBJ1-4; 8 nucleotides line up with TRBD1. The CDR3 runs to 15 residues. Germline CDR1 SGHVS, CDR2 FQNEAQ. V dropped 5 bases and J dropped 7; count of bases not matched to a gene: 9. CDR3 in amino acids: CASSALQGAREKLFF. Written as DNA, the CDR3 is TGTGCCAGCAGCGCCCTCCAGGGGGCGCGTGAAAAACTGTTTTTT.